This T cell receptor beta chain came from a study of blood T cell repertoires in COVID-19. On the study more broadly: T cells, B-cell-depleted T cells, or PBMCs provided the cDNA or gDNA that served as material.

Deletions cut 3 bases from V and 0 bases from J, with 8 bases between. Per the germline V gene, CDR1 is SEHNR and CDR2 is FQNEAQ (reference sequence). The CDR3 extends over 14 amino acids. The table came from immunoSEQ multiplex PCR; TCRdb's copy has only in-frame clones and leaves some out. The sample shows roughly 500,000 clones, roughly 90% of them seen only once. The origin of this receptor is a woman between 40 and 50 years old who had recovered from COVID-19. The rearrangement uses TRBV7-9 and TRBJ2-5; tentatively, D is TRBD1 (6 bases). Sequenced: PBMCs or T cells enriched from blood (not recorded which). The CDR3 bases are TGTGCCAGCAGCTTCACAGGGTACCAAGAGACCCAGTACTTC. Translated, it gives CASSFTGYQETQYF.